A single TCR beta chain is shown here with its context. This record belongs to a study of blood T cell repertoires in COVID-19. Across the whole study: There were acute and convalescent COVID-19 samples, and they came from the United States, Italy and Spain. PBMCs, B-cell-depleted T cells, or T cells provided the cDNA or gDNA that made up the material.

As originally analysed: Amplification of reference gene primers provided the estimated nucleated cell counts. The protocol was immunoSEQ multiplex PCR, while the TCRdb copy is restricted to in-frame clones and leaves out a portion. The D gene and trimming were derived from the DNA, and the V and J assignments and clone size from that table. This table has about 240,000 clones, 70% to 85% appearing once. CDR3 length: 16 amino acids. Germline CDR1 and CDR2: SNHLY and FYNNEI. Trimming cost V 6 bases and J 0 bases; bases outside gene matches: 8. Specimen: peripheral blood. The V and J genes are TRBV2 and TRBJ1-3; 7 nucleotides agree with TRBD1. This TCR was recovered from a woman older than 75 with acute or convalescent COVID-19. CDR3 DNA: TGTGCCAGCAGCGAAAGGACAGGTTCCTCTGGAAACACCATATATTTT. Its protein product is CASSERTGSSGNTIYF.